The rows below give T cell receptor beta chains drawn from one sample of a study of shared clonotypes between healthy human individuals. Here immunoSEQ multiplex PCR was the method, and the copy in TCRdb shows in-frame clones only, minus some. The sample has more than 2 million clones, 90% to 97% seen once; the top ten hold around 0.13%. Sequences were obtained from naive CD4+ T cells sorted from blood. Every receptor here comes from a man aged 18 to 29 in good health. Each CDR3 is given with its conserved first and last residue. Each record gives: V gene, clone size, J gene, D gene, CDR3 DNA, CDR3 protein. The D gene is left open where the match is weak. Only some rows state a clone size, as once, few, many or a class for expanded clones.

TRBV5-5	.	TRBJ2-5	TRBD1	TGTGCCAGCAGCTGGGGACAGTTTGGAGAGACCCAGTACTTC	CASSWGQFGETQYF
TRBV21-1	.	TRBJ1-6	.	TGTGCCAGCAGCCTTATCCGACCGGTATCACCCCTCCACTTT	CASSLIRPVSPLHF
TRBV28	once	TRBJ1-5	.	TGTGCCAGCACCCATTTGGACGGAAACAATCAGCCCCAGCATTTT	CASTHLDGNNQPQHF
TRBV19	.	TRBJ1-1	.	TGTGCCAGTAGACCCGAGGGCACTGAAGCTTTCTTT	CASRPEGTEAFF
TRBV19	.	TRBJ2-7	TRBD2	TGTGCCAGTAGCCTACTGTCTTCGGGGGGGCTCTACGAGCAGTACTTC	CASSLLSSGGLYEQYF
TRBV28	.	TRBJ2-7	.	TGTGCCAGCAGTTTACCCCCCCTGTCCTACGAGCAGTACTTC	CASSLPPLSYEQYF
TRBV7-2	.	TRBJ2-3	.	TGTGCCAGCAGCCCCCTTCGGGGAACAGATACGCAGTATTTT	CASSPLRGTDTQYF
TRBV11-3	.	TRBJ1-2	.	TGTGCCAGCAGCTACGGACAGACCTCCTTTACCTTC	CASSYGQTSFTF
TRBV9	.	TRBJ2-7	.	TGTGCCAGCAGCGTTCGGGGAACATCCAACGAGCAGTACTTC	CASSVRGTSNEQYF
TRBV25-1	.	TRBJ2-2	TRBD1	TGTGCCAGCAGTGAATCGGGGACAGGGGGGTTCGGGGAGCTGTTTTTT	CASSESGTGGFGELFF
TRBV6-6	.	TRBJ1-2	.	TGTGCCAGCAGTTACACTCCTAACTATGGCTACACCTTC	CASSYTPNYGYTF
TRBV7-2	.	TRBJ2-1	.	TGTGCCAGCAGCCCAATGGGGGTGGCGGGCAATGAGCAGTTCTTC	CASSPMGVAGNEQFF
TRBV5-1	.	TRBJ1-6	.	TGCGCCAGCAGCTTGGTTGCGGGGACGAGCTCCTATAATTCACCCCTCCACTTT	CASSLVAGTSSYNSPLHF
TRBV19	few	TRBJ1-1	.	TGTGCCAGTAGTGTGGGCGGGAACACTGAAGCTTTCTTT	CASSVGGNTEAFF
TRBV4-1	once	TRBJ2-2	TRBD1	TGCGCCAGCAGCCGGACAGGGGGGAACACCGGGGAGCTGTTTTTT	CASSRTGGNTGELFF
TRBV18	.	TRBJ2-3	TRBD2	TGTGCCAGCTCCCGGCTGCCTAGCGGGAAAGATACGCAGTATTTT	CASSRLPSGKDTQYF
TRBV27	.	TRBJ2-1	TRBD1	TGTGCCAGCAGTTTACGGACCCCGGGACAGGGAGCGAAGGGCAATGAGCAGTTCTTC	CASSLRTPGQGAKGNEQFF
TRBV6-5	.	TRBJ2-7	.	TGTGCCAGCAGCCCCCCTGGCCGCTACGAGCAGTACTTC	CASSPPGRYEQYF
TRBV6-5	.	TRBJ1-6	.	TGTGCCAGCAGTTACGACAGAACGAAAAGCTCACCCCTCCACTTT	CASSYDRTKSSPLHF
TRBV6-6	.	TRBJ2-2	.	TGTGCCAGCAGTTACGGGGGGCGAAACGGGGAGCTGTTTTTT	CASSYGGRNGELFF
TRBV2	.	TRBJ2-2	TRBD2	TGTGCCAGCAGTGATCCGGGACTAGCGGGAGTTGGGGAGCTGTTTTTT	CASSDPGLAGVGELFF
TRBV15	.	TRBJ2-1	.	TGTGCCACCAGCGGGACTCTACTTAACAATGAGCAGTTCTTC	CATSGTLLNNEQFF
TRBV6-5	.	TRBJ1-2	TRBD1	TGTGCCAGCACTATCACGGAGGGGGCGAAAGGCTACACCTTC	CASTITEGAKGYTF
TRBV2	.	TRBJ2-7	.	TGTGCCAGCAGTGTTCAGGGCGAGCAGTACTTC	CASSVQGEQYF
TRBV5-4	.	TRBJ2-3	.	TGTGCCAGCAGCCCGTACGGGGAGGTCCCACCCCCAGGTACGCAGTATTTT	CASSPYGEVPPPGTQYF
TRBV10-1	few	TRBJ2-7	.	TGCGCCCCCGGGGCCGCACAAGCCACCTACGAGCAGTACTTC	CAPGAAQATYEQYF
TRBV9	.	TRBJ1-1	.	TGTGCCAGCAGCGTAGCAAGCGTCTCCGAAGCTTTCTTT	CASSVASVSEAFF
TRBV5-6	.	TRBJ2-7	TRBD2	TGTGCCAGCAGCTTGCCAGGGGCTAGCGGGGGCGCCTACGAGCAGTACTTC	CASSLPGASGGAYEQYF
TRBV7-2	.	TRBJ2-7	.	TGTGCCAGCAGCTTATTCTATTCGTCGGGAGCCGGGAGCGAGCAGTACTTC	CASSLFYSSGAGSEQYF
TRBV7-2	.	TRBJ1-5	.	TGTGCCAGCAGCTCCGGGAGCAGCCTAAATCAGCCCCAGCATTTT	CASSSGSSLNQPQHF
TRBV10-1	.	TRBJ2-7	.	TGCGCCAGCAGTGAGTCTTGGGTGGGGGAGCAGTACTTC	CASSESWVGEQYF
TRBV11-2	once	TRBJ2-3	.	TGTGCCAGCAGCTGGAACCTTGCGACAGATTTAACAGATACGCAGTATTTT	CASSWNLATDLTDTQYF
TRBV28	.	TRBJ2-3	.	TGTGCCAGCAGCCTCCGGCGGGATTGGGCAGATACGCAGTATTTT	CASSLRRDWADTQYF
TRBV28	.	TRBJ1-2	.	TGTGCCAGCAGTCTCTACGTTAACTATGGCTACACCTTC	CASSLYVNYGYTF
TRBV5-1	once	TRBJ2-7	.	TGCGCCAGCAGCCTTGAACGGAGAACCTACGAGCAGTACTTC	CASSLERRTYEQYF
TRBV30	.	TRBJ1-4	.	TGTGCCTGGAGTCGGGACATTAATGAAAAACTGTTTTTT	CAWSRDINEKLFF
TRBV18	.	TRBJ1-1	TRBD1	TGTGCCAGCTCCCGGGACAGGGGGAACACTGAAGCTTTCTTT	CASSRDRGNTEAFF
TRBV5-1	once	TRBJ2-5	TRBD2	TGCGCCAGCAGCACGACTAGCGGGAGGGCCTCGGAGACCCAGTACTTC	CASSTTSGRASETQYF
TRBV4-3	.	TRBJ2-7	.	TGCGCCAGCAGCGCGGACCACGGCGGCGGCGAGCAGTACTTC	CASSADHGGGEQYF
TRBV5-4	.	TRBJ2-5	.	TGTGCCAGCAGCTTGGCCTCTAGCAGAACTTCGCAAGAGACCCAGTACTTC	CASSLASSRTSQETQYF
TRBV9	.	TRBJ2-1	.	TGTGCCAGCAGCGTTTCGGCGACGGGACAAGGGAAAGGCGAGCAGTTCTTC	CASSVSATGQGKGEQFF
TRBV6-1	.	TRBJ1-2	.	TGTGCCAGCAGTGATCGGTACTATGGCTACACCTTC	CASSDRYYGYTF
TRBV5-1	.	TRBJ2-7	TRBD2	TGCGCCAGCAGCTACGGGACTAGCGGGGGTTACGAGCAGTACTTC	CASSYGTSGGYEQYF
TRBV5-1	.	TRBJ2-7	.	TGCGCCAGCAGCTTGAGCCCTGCAGGGGCTAAGGGCGAGCAGTACTTC	CASSLSPAGAKGEQYF
TRBV5-6	once	TRBJ2-7	TRBD2	TGTGCCAGCAGCCGGACTAGCGGGAGGGCTGCAGCTTTCGAGCAGTACTTC	CASSRTSGRAAAFEQYF
TRBV27	.	TRBJ2-2	TRBD2	TGTGCCAGCAGTTTATCGACTAGCGGGAGTACCGGGGAGCTGTTTTTT	CASSLSTSGSTGELFF
TRBV19	once	TRBJ1-2	TRBD1	TGTGCCAGTAGTATACGGGACAGGGGATCTGCTGGCTACACCTTC	CASSIRDRGSAGYTF
TRBV27	.	TRBJ1-4	.	TGTGCCAGCAGGCCGCCGGGAGGAAAACTGTTTTTT	CASRPPGGKLFF
TRBV6-6	.	TRBJ1-5	TRBD1	TGTGCCAGCACCTGGACGGGACAGAGCAATCAGCCCCAGCATTTT	CASTWTGQSNQPQHF